This T cell receptor (beta chain) was captured by sequencing in a study of T cells in Graves' hyperthyroidism and ophthalmopathy. RNA transcripts yielded amplified TCR beta CDR3 regions. First-round RT-PCR with HTBI primers amplified the TCR CDR3 region. TCRdb ran MiXCR on the multiplex PCR reads and lists one entry per CDR3 protein. The sample holds approximately 640,000 distinct CDR3 sequences; roughly 15% are singletons and the top ten take about 3.8%. The CDR3 is made up of 14 amino acids. CDR1 WSHSY and CDR2 SAAADI come from the germline V gene. The V gene lost 4 bases and the J gene lost 2 bases, with 12 bases spanning the gap.

This chain connects TRBV10-2 to TRBJ2-7; either TRBD1 or TRBD2 may supply D (5 bases each). The receptor was isolated from a woman between 25 and 40 years old with Graves' hyperthyroidism. The sample was blood. The CDR3 DNA is TGCGCCAGCAGTGCTGCAGGGACGACCTACGAGCAGTACTTC. As protein: CASSAAGTTYEQYF.